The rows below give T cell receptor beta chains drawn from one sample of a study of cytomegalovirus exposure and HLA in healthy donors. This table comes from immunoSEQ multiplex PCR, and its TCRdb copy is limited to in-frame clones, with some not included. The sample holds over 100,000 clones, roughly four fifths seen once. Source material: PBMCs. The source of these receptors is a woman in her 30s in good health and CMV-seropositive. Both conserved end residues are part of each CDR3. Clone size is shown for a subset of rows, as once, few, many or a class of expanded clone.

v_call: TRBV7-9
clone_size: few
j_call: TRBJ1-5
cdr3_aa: CASSPGGQGTGQPQHF

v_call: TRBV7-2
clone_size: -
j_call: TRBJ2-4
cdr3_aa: CASSRRPGTGGSAKNIQYF

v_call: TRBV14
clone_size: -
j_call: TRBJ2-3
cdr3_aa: CASSQRGFTDTQYF

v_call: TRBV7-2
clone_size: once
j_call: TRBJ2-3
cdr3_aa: CASRLAGGPGDTQYF

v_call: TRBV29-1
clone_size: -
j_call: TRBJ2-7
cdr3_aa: CSVEDRSTGYEQYF

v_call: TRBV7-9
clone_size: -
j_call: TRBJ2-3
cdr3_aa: CASSLEGAPSTDTQYF

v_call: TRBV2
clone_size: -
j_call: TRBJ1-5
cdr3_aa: CASSDAGNQPQHF

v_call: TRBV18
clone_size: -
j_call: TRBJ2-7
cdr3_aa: CASSPQGREDEQYF

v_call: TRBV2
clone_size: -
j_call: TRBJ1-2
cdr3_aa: CASASFTTSGGYTF

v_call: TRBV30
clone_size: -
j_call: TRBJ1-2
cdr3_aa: CAWRPGQIYGYTF

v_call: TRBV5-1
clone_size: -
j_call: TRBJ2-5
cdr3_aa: CASSLVSGGFQETQYF

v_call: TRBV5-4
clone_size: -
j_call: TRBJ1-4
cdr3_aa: CASSLKATGGVEANEKLFF

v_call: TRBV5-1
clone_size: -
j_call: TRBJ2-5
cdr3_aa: CASSLGQGPETQYF

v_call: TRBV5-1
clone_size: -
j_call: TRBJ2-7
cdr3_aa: CASSPDGQGITYEQYF

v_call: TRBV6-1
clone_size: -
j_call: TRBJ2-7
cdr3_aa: CASRDSYPYEQYF

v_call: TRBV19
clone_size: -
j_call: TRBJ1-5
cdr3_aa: CATLATTKGNQPQHF

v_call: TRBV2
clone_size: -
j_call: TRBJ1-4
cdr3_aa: CASSPGEEKLFF

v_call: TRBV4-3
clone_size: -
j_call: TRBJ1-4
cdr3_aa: CASSQFRGQGYEKLFF

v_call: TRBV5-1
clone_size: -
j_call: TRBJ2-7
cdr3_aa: CASSLGQGDEQYF

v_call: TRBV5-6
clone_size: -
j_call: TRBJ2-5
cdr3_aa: CASSLNGETQYF

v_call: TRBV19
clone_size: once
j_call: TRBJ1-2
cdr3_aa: CASSIRLSGYGHTF

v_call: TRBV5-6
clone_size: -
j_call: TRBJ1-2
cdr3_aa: CASSGWGVYGYTF